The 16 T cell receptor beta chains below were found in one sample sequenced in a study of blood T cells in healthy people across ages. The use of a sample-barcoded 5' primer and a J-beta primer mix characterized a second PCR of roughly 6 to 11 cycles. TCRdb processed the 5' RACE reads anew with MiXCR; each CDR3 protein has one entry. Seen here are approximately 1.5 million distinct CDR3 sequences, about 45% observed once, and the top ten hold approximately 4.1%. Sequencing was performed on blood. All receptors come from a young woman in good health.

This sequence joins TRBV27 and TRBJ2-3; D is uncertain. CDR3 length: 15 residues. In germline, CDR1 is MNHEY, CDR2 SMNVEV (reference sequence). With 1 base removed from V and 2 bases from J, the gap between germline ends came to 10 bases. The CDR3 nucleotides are TGTGCCAGCAGTTTATTTCCGGAACCCACAGATACGCAGTATTTT. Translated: CASSLFPEPTDTQYF.

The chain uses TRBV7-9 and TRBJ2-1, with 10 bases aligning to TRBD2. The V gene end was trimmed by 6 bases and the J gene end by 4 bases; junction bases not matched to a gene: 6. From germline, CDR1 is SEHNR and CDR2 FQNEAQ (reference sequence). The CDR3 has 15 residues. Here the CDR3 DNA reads TGTGCCAGCAGGTCTAGCGGGAGCGCTTACAATGAGCAGTTCTTC. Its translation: CASRSSGSAYNEQFF.

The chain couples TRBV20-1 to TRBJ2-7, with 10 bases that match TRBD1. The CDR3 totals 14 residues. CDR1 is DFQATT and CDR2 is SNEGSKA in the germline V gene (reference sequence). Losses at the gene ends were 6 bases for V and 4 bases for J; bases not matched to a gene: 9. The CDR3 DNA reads TGCAGTGCCAGGGGGGACAGGGGATGGTACGAGCAGTACTTC. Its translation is CSARGDRGWYEQYF.

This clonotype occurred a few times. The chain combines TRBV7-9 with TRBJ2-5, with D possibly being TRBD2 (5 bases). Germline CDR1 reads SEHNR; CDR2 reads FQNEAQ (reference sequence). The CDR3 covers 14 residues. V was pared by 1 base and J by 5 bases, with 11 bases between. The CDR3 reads CASSLVLVGETQYF. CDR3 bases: TGTGCCAGCAGCTTAGTACTAGTCGGGGAGACCCAGTACTTC.

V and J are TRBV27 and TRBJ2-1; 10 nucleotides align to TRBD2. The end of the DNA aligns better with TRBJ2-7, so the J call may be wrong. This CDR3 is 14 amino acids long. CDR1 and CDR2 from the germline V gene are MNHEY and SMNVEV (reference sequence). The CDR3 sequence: CASRDSGGYNEQYF. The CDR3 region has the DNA TGTGCCAGCAGGGATAGCGGGGGGTACAATGAGCAGTACTTC.

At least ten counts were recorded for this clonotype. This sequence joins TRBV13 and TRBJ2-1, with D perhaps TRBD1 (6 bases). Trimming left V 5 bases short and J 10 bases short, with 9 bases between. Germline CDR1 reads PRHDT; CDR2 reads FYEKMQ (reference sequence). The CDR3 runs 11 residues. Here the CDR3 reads CASSKGEEQFF. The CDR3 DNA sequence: TGTGCCAGCAGCAAGGGGGAAGAGCAGTTCTTC.

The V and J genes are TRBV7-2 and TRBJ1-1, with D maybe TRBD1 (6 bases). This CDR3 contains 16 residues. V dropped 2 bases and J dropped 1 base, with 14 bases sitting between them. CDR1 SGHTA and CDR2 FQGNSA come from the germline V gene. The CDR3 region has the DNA TGTGCCAGCAGCTTACGTCATTGGGGGCAGAACACTGAAGCTTTCTTT. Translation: CASSLRHWGQNTEAFF.

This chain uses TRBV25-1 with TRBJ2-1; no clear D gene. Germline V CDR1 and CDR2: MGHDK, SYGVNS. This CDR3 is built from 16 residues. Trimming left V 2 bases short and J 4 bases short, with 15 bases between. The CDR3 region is CASSETRSLRYNEQFF. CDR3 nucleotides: TGTGCCAGCAGTGAAACGCGGAGCCTACGGTACAATGAGCAGTTCTTC.

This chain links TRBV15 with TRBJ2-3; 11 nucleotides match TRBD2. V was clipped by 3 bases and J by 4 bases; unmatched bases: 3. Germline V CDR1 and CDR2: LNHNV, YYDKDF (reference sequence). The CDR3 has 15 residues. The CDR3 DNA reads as TGTGCCACCAGCAGTCCGACTAGCGGGGCAGATACGCAGTATTTT. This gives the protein CATSSPTSGADTQYF.

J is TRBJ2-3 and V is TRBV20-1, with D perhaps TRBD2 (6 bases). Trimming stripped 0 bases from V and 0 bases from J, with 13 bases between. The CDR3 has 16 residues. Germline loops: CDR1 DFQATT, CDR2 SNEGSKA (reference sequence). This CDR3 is CSARDQWTTSTDTQYF. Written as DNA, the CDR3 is TGCAGTGCTAGAGATCAATGGACTACTAGCACAGATACGCAGTATTTT.

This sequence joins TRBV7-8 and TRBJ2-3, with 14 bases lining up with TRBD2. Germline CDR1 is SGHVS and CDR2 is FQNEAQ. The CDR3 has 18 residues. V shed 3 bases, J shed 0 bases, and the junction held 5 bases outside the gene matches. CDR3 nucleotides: TGTGCCAGCAGCTTGGGACTAGCGGGGGCGGGAAGCACAGATACGCAGTATTTT. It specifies CASSLGLAGAGSTDTQYF.

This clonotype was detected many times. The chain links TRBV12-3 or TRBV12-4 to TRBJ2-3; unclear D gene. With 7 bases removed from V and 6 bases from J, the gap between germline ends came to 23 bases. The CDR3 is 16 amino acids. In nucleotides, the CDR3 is TGTGCCAGCAATCTTGATACGACCGGGTCTCAGGATACGCAGTATTTT. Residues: CASNLDTTGSQDTQYF.

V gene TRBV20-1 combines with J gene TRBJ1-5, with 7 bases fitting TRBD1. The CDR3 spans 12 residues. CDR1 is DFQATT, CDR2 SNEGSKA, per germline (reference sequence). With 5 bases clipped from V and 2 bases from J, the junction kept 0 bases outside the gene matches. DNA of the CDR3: TGCAGTGCTGGGACAGGCAATCAGCCCCAGCATTTT. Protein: CSAGTGNQPQHF.

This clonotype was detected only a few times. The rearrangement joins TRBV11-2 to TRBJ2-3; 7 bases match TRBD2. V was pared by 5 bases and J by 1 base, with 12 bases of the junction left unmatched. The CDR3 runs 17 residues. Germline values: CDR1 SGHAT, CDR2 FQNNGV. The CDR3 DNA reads TGTGCCAGCAGCCCGCCAAGAGCGGGACCTGGCACAGATACGCAGTATTTT. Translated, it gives CASSPPRAGPGTDTQYF.

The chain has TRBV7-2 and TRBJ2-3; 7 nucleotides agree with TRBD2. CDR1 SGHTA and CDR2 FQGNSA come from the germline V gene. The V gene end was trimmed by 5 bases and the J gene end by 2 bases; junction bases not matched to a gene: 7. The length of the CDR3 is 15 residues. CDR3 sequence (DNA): TGTGCCAGCAGCCAGCTAGCGGTAAACACAGATACGCAGTATTTT. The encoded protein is CASSQLAVNTDTQYF. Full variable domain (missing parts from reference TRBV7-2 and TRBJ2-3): GAGVSQSPSNKVTEKGKDVELRCDPISGHTALYWYRQSLGQGLEFLIYFQGNSAPDKSGLPSDRFSAERTGGSVSTLTIQRTQQEDSAVYLCASSQLAVNTDTQYFGPGTRLTVL.

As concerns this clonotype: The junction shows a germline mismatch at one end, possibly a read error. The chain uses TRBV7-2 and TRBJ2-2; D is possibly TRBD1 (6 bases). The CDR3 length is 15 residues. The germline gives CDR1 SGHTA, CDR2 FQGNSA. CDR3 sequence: CVSSPGTPYTGELFF. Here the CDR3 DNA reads TGTGTCAGCAGCCCCGGGACACCATACACCGGGGAGCTGTTTTTT.